In its sample, the clone carrying this T cell receptor beta chain was seen many times. The antigen remains unidentified. The source of the sample is a study of identical twins. General study results and limits: One should note that invariant MAIT and iNKT cells could partly confound zero-insertion analyses.

The CDR3 runs 15 residues. J lost 1 base, V lost 7 bases, and 8 bases had no gene match. The germline V gene encodes CDR1 SGHRS and CDR2 YFSETQ. Template switching, a step in the protocol, added a universal primer site, and cDNA carried unique molecular identifiers. TCRdb reprocessed the 5' RACE reads with MiXCR, giving one entry per CDR3 protein. The sample carries a few hundred thousand distinct CDR3 sequences, under 12% recorded once. The sample taken for sequencing was memory T cells sorted from blood. This rearrangement joins TRBV5-1 to TRBJ2-7; the match to TRBD1 covers 10 bases. This TCR was recovered from a man aged 45-65 years in good health. CDR3 nucleotide sequence: TGCGCCAGCGCCTCCGGACAGGGGGTTTCCTACGAGCAGTACTTC. It translates to CASASGQGVSYEQYF. The variable domain in full, with the rest retrieved from reference TRBV5-1 and TRBJ2-7, is KAGVTQTPRYLIKTRGQQVTLSCSPISGHRSVSWYQQTPGQGLQFLFEYFSETQRNKGNFPGRFSGRQFSNSRSEMNVSTLELGDSALYLCASASGQGVSYEQYFGPGTRLTVT.